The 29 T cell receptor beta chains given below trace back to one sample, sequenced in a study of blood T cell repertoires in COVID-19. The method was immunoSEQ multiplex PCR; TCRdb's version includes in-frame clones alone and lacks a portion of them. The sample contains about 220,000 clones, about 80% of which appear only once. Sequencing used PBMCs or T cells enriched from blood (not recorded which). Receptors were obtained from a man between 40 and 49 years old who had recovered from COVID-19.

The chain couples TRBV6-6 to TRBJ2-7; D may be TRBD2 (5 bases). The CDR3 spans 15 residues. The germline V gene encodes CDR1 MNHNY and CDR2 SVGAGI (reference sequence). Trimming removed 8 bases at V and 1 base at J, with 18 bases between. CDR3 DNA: TGTGCCAGCGCCCGGGAAGGCACGGGGTCCTACGAGCAGTACTTC. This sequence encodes CASAREGTGSYEQYF.

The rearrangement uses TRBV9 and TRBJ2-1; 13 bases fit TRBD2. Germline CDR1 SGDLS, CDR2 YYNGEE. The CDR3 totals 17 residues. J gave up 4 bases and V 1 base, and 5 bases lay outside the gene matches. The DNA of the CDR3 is TGTGCCAGCAGCGTAAGCGGGACTAGCGGGAAGTACAATGAGCAGTTCTTC. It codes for CASSVSGTSGKYNEQFF.

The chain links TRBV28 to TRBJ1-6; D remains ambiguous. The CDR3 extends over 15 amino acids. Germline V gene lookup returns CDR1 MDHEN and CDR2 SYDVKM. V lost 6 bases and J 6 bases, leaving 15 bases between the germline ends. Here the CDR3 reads CASSGSRLSNSPLHF. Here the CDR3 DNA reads TGTGCCAGCAGCGGGTCGAGACTATCTAATTCACCCCTCCACTTT.

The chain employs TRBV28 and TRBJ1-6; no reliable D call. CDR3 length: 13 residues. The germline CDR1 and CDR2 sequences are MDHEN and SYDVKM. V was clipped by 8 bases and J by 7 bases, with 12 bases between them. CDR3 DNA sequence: TGTGCCAGCGCGCCTCCCCCCAATTCACCCCTCCACTTT. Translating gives CASAPPPNSPLHF.

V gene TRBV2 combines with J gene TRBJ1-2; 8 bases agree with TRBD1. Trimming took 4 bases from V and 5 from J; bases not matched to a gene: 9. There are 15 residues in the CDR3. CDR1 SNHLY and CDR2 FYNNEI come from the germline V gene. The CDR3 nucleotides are TGTGCCAGCAGTGCCTTACAGGGGGTCAGGTATGGCTACACCTTC. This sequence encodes CASSALQGVRYGYTF.

This CDR3 is CASSQLREQYF. In DNA, the CDR3 is TGTGCCAGCAGCCAACTTCGGGAGCAGTACTTC. J is TRBJ2-7 and V is TRBV3-1 (or the pseudogene TRBV3-2); D unclear. The germline V gene encodes CDR1 LGHDT and CDR2 YNNKEL (reference sequence). V was trimmed by 2 bases and J by 7 bases, leaving 6 bases between them. The CDR3 loop spans 11 amino acids.

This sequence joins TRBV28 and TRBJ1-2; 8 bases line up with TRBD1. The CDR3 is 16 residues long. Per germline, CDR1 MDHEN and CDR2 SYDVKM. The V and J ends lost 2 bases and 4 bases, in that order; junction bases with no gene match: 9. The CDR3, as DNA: TGTGCCAGCAGTTTAAGTGGGACAGGCGCTCCCTATGGCTACACCTTC. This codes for CASSLSGTGAPYGYTF.

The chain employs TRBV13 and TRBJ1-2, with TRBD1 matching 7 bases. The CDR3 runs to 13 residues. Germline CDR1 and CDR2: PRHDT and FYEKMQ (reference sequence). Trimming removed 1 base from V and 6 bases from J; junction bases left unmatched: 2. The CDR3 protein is CASSLAGTDGYTF. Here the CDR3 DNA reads TGTGCCAGCAGCTTAGCGGGGACAGATGGCTACACCTTC.

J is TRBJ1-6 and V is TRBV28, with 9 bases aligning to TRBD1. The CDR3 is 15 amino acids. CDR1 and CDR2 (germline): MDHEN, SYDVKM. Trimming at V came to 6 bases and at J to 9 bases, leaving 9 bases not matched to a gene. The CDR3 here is CASSPNNRGRSPLHF. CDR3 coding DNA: TGTGCCAGCAGCCCTAATAACAGGGGGCGTTCACCCCTCCACTTT.

The CDR3 is CASSPRQGGQPQHF. CDR3 in DNA: TGTGCCAGCAGCCCGAGACAGGGTGGTCAGCCCCAGCATTTT. The J gene is TRBJ1-5, the V gene TRBV7-2, with 7 bases matching TRBD1. CDR1 is SGHTA, CDR2 FQGNSA, per germline. Trimming removed 5 bases from V and 6 bases from J; junction bases left unmatched: 7. The CDR3 runs 14 residues.

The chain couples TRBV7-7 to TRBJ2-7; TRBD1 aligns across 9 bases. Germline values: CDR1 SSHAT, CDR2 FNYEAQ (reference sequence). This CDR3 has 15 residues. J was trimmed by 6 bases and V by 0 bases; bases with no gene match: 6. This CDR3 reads CASSLAGTGFVEQYF. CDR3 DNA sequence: TGTGCCAGCAGCTTAGCGGGGACAGGGTTCGTCGAGCAGTACTTC.

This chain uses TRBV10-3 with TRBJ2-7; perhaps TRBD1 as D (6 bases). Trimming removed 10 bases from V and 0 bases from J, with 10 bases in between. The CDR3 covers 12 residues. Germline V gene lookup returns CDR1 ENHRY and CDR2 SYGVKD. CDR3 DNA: TGTGCCACAAGGGGGAGCTCCTACGAGCAGTACTTC. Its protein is CATRGSSYEQYF.

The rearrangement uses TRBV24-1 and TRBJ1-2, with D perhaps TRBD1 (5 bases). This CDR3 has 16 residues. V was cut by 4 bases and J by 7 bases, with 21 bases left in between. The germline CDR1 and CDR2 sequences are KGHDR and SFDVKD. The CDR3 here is CATSEPSGTGLFGYTF. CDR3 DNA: TGTGCCACCAGTGAACCTTCCGGGACGGGACTATTTGGCTACACCTTC.

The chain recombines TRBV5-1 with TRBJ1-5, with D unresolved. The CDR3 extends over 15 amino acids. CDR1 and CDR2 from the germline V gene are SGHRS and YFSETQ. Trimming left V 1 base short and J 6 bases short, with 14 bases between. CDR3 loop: CASSLLPSDGQPQHF. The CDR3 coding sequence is TGCGCCAGCAGCTTGTTACCCAGCGACGGTCAGCCCCAGCATTTT.

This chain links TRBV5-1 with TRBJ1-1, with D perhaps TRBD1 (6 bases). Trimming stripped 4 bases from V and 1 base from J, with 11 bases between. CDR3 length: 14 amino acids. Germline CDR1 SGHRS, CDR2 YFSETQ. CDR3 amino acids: CASSMSQGNTEAFF. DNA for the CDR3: TGCGCCAGCAGCATGTCACAGGGGAACACTGAAGCTTTCTTT.

The CDR3 DNA reads as TGTGCCATCAGTGGTCTTAGCGGGAGGAGCTCCTACAATGAGCAGTTCTTC. Translated, it gives CAISGLSGRSSYNEQFF. V is TRBV10-3 and J is TRBJ2-1; 10 nucleotides match TRBD2. The CDR3 has 17 residues. Trimming took 4 bases from V and 0 from J; bases not matched to a gene: 6. Germline V lookup: CDR1 ENHRY, CDR2 SYGVKD.

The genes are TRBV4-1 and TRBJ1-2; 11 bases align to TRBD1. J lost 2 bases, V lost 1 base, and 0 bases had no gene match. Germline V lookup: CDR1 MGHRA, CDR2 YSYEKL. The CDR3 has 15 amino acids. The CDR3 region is CASSQGTGGNYGYTF. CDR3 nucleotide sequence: TGCGCCAGCAGCCAAGGGACAGGGGGCAACTATGGCTACACCTTC.

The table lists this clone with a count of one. In nucleotides, the CDR3 is TGTGCCAGCAGCTTGCCTAGCGGGAGAGGAGGCACCGGGGAGCTGTTTTTT. This codes for CASSLPSGRGGTGELFF. This sequence joins TRBV5-4 and TRBJ2-2, with 10 nucleotides matching TRBD2. Germline CDR1 and CDR2: SGHNT and YYREEE (reference sequence). The CDR3 runs 17 residues. Losses at the gene ends were 1 base for V and 4 bases for J; bases not matched to a gene: 7.

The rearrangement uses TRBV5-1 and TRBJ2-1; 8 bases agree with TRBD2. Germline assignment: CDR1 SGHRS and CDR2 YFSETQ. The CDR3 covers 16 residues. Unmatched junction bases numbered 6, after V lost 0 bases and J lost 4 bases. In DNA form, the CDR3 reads TGCGCCAGCAGCTTGGGCACGGGGGGGCCGTACAATGAGCAGTTCTTC. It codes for CASSLGTGGPYNEQFF.

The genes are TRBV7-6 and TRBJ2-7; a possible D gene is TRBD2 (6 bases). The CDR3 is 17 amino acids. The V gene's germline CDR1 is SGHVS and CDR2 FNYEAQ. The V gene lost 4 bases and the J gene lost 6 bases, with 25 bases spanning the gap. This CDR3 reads CASSYSGLLTGRAEQYF. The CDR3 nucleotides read TGTGCCAGCAGCTACTCGGGACTCTTAACGGGACGGGCCGAGCAGTACTTC.

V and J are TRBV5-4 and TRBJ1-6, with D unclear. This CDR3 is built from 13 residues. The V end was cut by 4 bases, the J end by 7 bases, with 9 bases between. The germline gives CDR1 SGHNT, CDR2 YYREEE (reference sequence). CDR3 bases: TGTGCCAGCAGCAGACGGGAGAATTCACCCCTCCACTTT. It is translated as CASSRRENSPLHF.

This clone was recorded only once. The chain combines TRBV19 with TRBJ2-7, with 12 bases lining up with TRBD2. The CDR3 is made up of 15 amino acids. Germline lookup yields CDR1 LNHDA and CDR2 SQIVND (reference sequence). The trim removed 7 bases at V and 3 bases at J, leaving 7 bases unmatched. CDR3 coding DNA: TGTGCCAGTACCTCTTGGACTAGCGGGGACTACGAGCAGTACTTC. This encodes CASTSWTSGDYEQYF.

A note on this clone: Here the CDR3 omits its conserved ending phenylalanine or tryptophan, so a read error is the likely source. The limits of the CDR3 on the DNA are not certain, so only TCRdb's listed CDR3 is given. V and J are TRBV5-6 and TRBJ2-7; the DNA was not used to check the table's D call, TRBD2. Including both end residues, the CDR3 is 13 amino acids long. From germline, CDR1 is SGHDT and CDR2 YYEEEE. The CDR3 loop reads CASSSFAAGAAWI.

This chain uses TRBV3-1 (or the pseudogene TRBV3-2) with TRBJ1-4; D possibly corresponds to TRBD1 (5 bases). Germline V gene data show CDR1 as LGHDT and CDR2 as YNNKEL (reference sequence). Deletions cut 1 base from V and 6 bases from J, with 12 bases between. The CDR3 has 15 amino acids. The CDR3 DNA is TGTGCCAGCAGCCAAGCGACAGCTTTAGATGAAAAACTGTTTTTT. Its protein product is CASSQATALDEKLFF.

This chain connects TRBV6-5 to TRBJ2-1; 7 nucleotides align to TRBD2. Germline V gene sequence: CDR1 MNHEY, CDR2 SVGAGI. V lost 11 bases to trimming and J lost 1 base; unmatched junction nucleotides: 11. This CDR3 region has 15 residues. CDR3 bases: TGTGCCGCCACAAAACTAGCGCAATCCTACAATGAGCAGTTCTTC. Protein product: CAATKLAQSYNEQFF.

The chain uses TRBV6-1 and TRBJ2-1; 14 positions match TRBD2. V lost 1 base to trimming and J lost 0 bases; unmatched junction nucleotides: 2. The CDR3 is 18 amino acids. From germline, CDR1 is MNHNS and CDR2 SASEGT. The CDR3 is CASSEGTSGGYSYNEQFF. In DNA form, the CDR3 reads TGTGCCAGCAGTGAAGGGACTAGCGGGGGGTACTCCTACAATGAGCAGTTCTTC.

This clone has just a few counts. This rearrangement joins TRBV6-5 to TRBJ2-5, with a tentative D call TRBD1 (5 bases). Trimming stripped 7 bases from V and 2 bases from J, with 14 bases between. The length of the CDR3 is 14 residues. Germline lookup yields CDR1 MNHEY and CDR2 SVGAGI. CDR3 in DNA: TGTGCCAGCACCGCGGACACTCTTCAAGAGACCCAGTACTTC. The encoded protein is CASTADTLQETQYF.

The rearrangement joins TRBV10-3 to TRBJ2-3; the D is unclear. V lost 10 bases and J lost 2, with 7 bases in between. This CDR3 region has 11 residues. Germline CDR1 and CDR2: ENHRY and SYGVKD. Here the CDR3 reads CATLLTDTQYF. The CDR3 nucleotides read TGTGCCACCCTCCTCACAGATACGCAGTATTTT.

As DNA, the CDR3 is TGCGCCAGCAGCTTACAGGGCCCCAATCAGCCCCAGCATTTT. Translating it yields CASSLQGPNQPQHF. The chain combines TRBV5-1 with TRBJ1-5; weak D call: TRBD1 (6 bases). Germline values: CDR1 SGHRS, CDR2 YFSETQ. Trimming pared 2 bases from V and 3 bases from J, leaving 9 bases between. The CDR3 is 14 residues long.